A selection of T cell receptor beta chains follows, all from one sample in a study of identical twins. One entry per CDR3 protein results from TCRdb running MiXCR on the 5' RACE reads. The sample holds around 960,000 distinct CDR3 sequences; more than 9% are singletons and the top ten take about 1.6%. This sample also appeared in a second study, on yellow fever vaccine responses in identical twins.

Source material: PBMCs. These receptors came from a woman younger than 35 in good health. Both conserved end residues are part of each CDR3. D genes are given only for firm matches. Not all rows give a size; the values are once, few, many and, for expanded clones, a class.

TRBJ2-1,.,few,TRBV7-9,CASSLAGFGMSEQFF,TGTGCCAGCAGCTTAGCGGGGTTTGGGATGAGTGAGCAGTTCTTC
TRBJ2-1,.,few,TRBV15,CATSRGPREQFF,TGTGCCACCAGCAGAGGGCCAAGGGAGCAGTTCTTC
TRBJ2-2,.,.,TRBV5-6,CASRSPDSGELFF,TGTGCCAGCAGATCCCCCGACTCCGGGGAGCTGTTTTTT
TRBJ1-1,TRBD1,many,TRBV15,CATSHDRGGGTEAFF,TGTGCCACCAGTCACGACAGGGGAGGGGGCACTGAAGCTTTCTTT
TRBJ2-3,TRBD2,few,TRBV6-1,CASTLGTSGRDTQYF,TGTGCCAGCACCCTCGGGACTAGCGGGAGAGATACGCAGTATTTT
TRBJ2-1,TRBD2,.,TRBV20-1,CSARRLAGSYNEQFF,TGCAGTGCCCGTAGACTAGCGGGGTCCTACAATGAGCAGTTCTTC
TRBJ2-1,.,.,TRBV20-1,CSWALGNNEQFF,TGCAGTTGGGCCCTTGGCAACAATGAGCAGTTCTTC
TRBJ2-7,.,many,TRBV7-9,CASSQTGEVYEQYF,TGTGCCAGCAGCCAAACAGGGGAGGTTTACGAGCAGTACTTC
TRBJ2-1,.,once,TRBV24-1,CATKGGGALGEQFF,TGTGCCACCAAGGGGGGGGGAGCCCTCGGGGAGCAGTTCTTC
TRBJ1-1,TRBD1,few,TRBV9,CASGQGVEGAFF,TGTGCCAGCGGACAGGGGGTAGAGGGAGCTTTCTTT
TRBJ2-1,.,many,TRBV12-3/TRBV12-4,CASMSWGIYNEQFF,TGTGCCAGCATGTCATGGGGAATCTACAATGAGCAGTTCTTC
TRBJ1-3,.,many,TRBV7-8,CASSLAGAGNTIYF,TGTGCCAGCAGTTTAGCAGGAGCTGGAAACACCATATATTTT
TRBJ1-6,TRBD1,few,TRBV7-9,CASSPGQIPTPLHF,TGTGCCAGCAGCCCGGGACAGATTCCAACACCCCTCCACTTT
TRBJ1-5,.,.,TRBV10-2,CASSEAQGSNQPQHF,TGCGCCAGCAGTGAAGCACAGGGTAGCAATCAGCCCCAGCATTTT
TRBJ2-2,.,many,TRBV4-1,CASSQPLISPGELFF,TGCGCCAGCAGCCAGCCCCTTATCAGCCCCGGGGAGCTGTTTTTT
TRBJ2-7,TRBD1,few,TRBV5-1,CASSVRLPGQERDEQYF,TGCGCCAGCAGCGTAAGACTTCCGGGACAGGAAAGGGACGAGCAGTACTTC
TRBJ2-2,.,few,TRBV19,CASSMSTNTGELFF,TGTGCCAGTAGTATGTCCACGAACACCGGGGAGCTGTTTTTT
TRBJ2-1,.,few,TRBV28,CASSFVARGSDEQFF,TGTGCCAGCAGTTTTGTTGCTCGGGGAAGCGATGAGCAGTTCTTC
TRBJ2-5,TRBD2,.,TRBV5-5,CASSLVFSGGARETQYF,TGTGCCAGCAGCTTGGTTTTTAGCGGGGGGGCCCGGGAGACCCAGTACTTC
TRBJ1-2,TRBD1,.,TRBV9,CASTTSTGGDYGYTF,TGTGCCAGCACCACCTCGACAGGGGGCGACTATGGCTACACCTTC
TRBJ2-3,TRBD2,.,TRBV5-1,CASSDLAGSTDTQYF,TGCGCCAGCAGCGACTTAGCGGGGAGCACAGATACGCAGTATTTT
TRBJ2-5,TRBD1,.,TRBV20-1,CSANTGGWETQYF,TGCAGTGCTAACACAGGGGGCTGGGAGACCCAGTACTTC
TRBJ1-2,TRBD1,.,TRBV3-1,CASSQGAGTGNRYTF,TGTGCCAGCAGCCAAGGAGCCGGGACAGGGAATCGCTACACCTTC
TRBJ2-2,.,many,TRBV10-3,CAISAQGHTGELFF,TGTGCCATCTCTGCCCAGGGTCACACCGGGGAGCTGTTTTTT
TRBJ2-5,TRBD2,.,TRBV7-2,CASSSWSGRPEETQYF,TGTGCCAGCAGCTCCTGGAGCGGGAGGCCTGAAGAGACCCAGTACTTC
TRBJ1-5,.,many,TRBV28,CASSFVRGNNQPQHF,TGTGCCAGCAGTTTTGTCAGGGGTAACAATCAGCCCCAGCATTTT
TRBJ2-7,TRBD2,.,TRBV6-5,CASSYRAGGGEQYF,TGTGCCAGCAGTTACCGGGCGGGAGGTGGTGAGCAGTACTTC
TRBJ2-6,.,.,TRBV6-5,CASSYGLGPTTSGANVLTF,TGTGCCAGCAGTTATGGCCTCGGACCTACGACCTCTGGGGCCAACGTCCTGACTTTC
TRBJ2-3,.,.,TRBV12-3/TRBV12-4,CATSLQGSTDTQYF,TGTGCCACTTCCTTGCAGGGAAGCACAGATACGCAGTATTTT
TRBJ2-3,.,few,TRBV20-1,CSARHGGNTLDTQYF,TGCAGTGCTAGGCACGGTGGGAACACATTAGATACGCAGTATTTT
TRBJ1-2,TRBD1,few,TRBV5-5,CASSLVGQGAYIYGYTF,TGTGCCAGCAGCTTGGTGGGACAGGGCGCTTATATCTATGGCTACACCTTC
TRBJ2-6,.,.,TRBV2,CASRGDAGANVLTF,TGTGCCAGCAGAGGAGATGCTGGGGCCAACGTCCTGACTTTC
TRBJ1-1,TRBD1,few,TRBV19,CATTDPGGLNTEAFF,TGTGCCACCACCGACCCAGGGGGCTTGAACACTGAAGCTTTCTTT
TRBJ2-1,TRBD1,few,TRBV15,CATSRSRDRYNEQFF,TGTGCCACCAGCAGGTCCCGGGACAGGTACAATGAGCAGTTCTTC
TRBJ2-7,.,few,TRBV12-3/TRBV12-4,CASSLGGAGAEQYF,TGTGCCAGCAGTTTGGGAGGGGCGGGGGCCGAGCAGTACTTC
TRBJ1-1,.,.,TRBV18,CASSPLGSGGNTEAFF,TGTGCCAGCTCACCCCTGGGCAGCGGGGGGAACACTGAAGCTTTCTTT
TRBJ1-6,TRBD1,many,TRBV6-1,CASSVYDRGGSPLHF,TGTGCCAGCAGTGTTTATGACAGGGGCGGATCACCCCTCCACTTT
TRBJ2-1,TRBD2,.,TRBV6-2/TRBV6-3,CASSYSFAGKGLAGGPRSYNEQFF,TGTGCCAGCAGTTACTCTTTCGCGGGGAAGGGACTAGCGGGAGGTCCGCGCTCCTACAATGAGCAGTTCTTC
TRBJ2-1,.,many,TRBV15,CATSRDRGPQFF,TGTGCCACCAGCAGAGATCGTGGGCCTCAGTTCTTC
TRBJ2-7,TRBD1,few,TRBV6-1,CASRTGAGSYEQYF,TGTGCCAGCAGAACAGGGGCTGGTTCCTACGAGCAGTACTTC
TRBJ2-5,.,.,TRBV12-5,CASGFGPSETQYF,TGTGCTAGTGGTTTTGGCCCCTCTGAGACCCAGTACTTC
TRBJ2-3,TRBD2,.,TRBV7-9,CASSAGSGDTDTQYF,TGTGCCAGCAGCGCCGGCAGCGGGGACACAGATACGCAGTATTTT
TRBJ1-2,.,.,TRBV4-2,CASSQDRGPSYGYTF,TGTGCCAGCAGCCAAGATAGGGGACCGAGCTATGGCTACACCTTC
TRBJ1-1,.,few,TRBV12-3/TRBV12-4,CASSLEAGLENTEAFF,TGTGCCAGCAGCTTGGAAGCGGGGCTTGAGAACACTGAAGCTTTCTTT
TRBJ2-3,TRBD2,.,TRBV2,CARVSGGTDTQYF,TGTGCCAGAGTTAGCGGGGGCACAGATACGCAGTATTTT
TRBJ2-2,.,few,TRBV10-3,CAISEFGGTNTGELFF,TGTGCCATCAGTGAGTTTGGGGGAACAAACACCGGGGAGCTGTTTTTT
TRBJ2-3,.,few,TRBV6-1,CASSPPGGGPGPAQYF,TGTGCCAGCAGTCCCCCAGGGGGAGGGCCGGGTCCAGCGCAGTATTTT
TRBJ2-7,TRBD2,.,TRBV12-3/TRBV12-4,CASSFVGTSGRIYEQYF,TGTGCCAGCAGTTTCGTCGGAACTAGCGGGAGAATCTACGAGCAGTACTTC
TRBJ1-5,.,.,TRBV12-5,CASTLGQPQHF,TGTGCTAGTACCCTGGGGCAGCCCCAGCATTTT
TRBJ2-6,.,few,TRBV6-5,CASSSLLGGTGANVLTF,TGTGCCAGCAGTTCCCTTCTAGGGGGGACTGGGGCCAACGTCCTGACTTTC
TRBJ2-7,TRBD2,many,TRBV5-1,CASSLTGTRYEQYF,TGCGCCAGCAGCTTGACCGGGACTAGGTACGAGCAGTACTTC